A selection of T cell receptor beta chains follows, all from one sample in a study of regulatory T cells. The assay was immunoSEQ multiplex PCR, and TCRdb's table has in-frame clones only and misses some. Altogether some 30,000 clones are present, roughly 92% being singletons, with the ten largest covering 0.75% to 1%. Material for sequencing was conventional CD4+ T cells sorted from blood. These receptors were taken from a child aged 2 to 15 with CD3G deficiency. CDR3s include the opening cysteine and the closing phenylalanine or tryptophan. Fields, in order: D gene, clone size, J gene, V gene, CDR3 DNA, CDR3 protein. The D gene is left open where the match is weak. Clone size is stated in some rows and not others, as once, few, many or a class when expanded.

>-|-|TRBJ2-3|TRBV28
TGTGCCAGCAGTTTATCCCGACGTAGAATAGGGATAGGCACAGATACGCAGTATTTT
CASSLSRRRIGIGTDTQYF
>-|-|TRBJ2-7|TRBV28
TGTGCCAGCGGCACAGGGTTTATAGACGAGCAGTACTTC
CASGTGFIDEQYF
>-|once|TRBJ2-1|TRBV30
TGTGCCTGGAGTAGCCAGGGGCTTTACAATGAGCAGTTCTTC
CAWSSQGLYNEQFF
>-|once|TRBJ2-1|TRBV28
TGTGCCAGCAGTCCGGCAGGGGCCTTAGCGGTCACCTACAATGAGCAGTTCTTC
CASSPAGALAVTYNEQFF
>-|-|TRBJ1-2|TRBV28
TGTGCCAGCAGTTCCCCCGCAGGGGACTATGGCTACACCTTC
CASSSPAGDYGYTF
>TRBD1|-|TRBJ2-7|TRBV28
TGTGCCAGCGGGTCCGGGACAGGGGGCTCTGAGCAGTACTTC
CASGSGTGGSEQYF
>TRBD2|-|TRBJ2-1|TRBV7-2
TGTGCCAGCAGCCCCCGCCGCGGGAGTATAAATGAGCAGTTCTTC
CASSPRRGSINEQFF
>-|once|TRBJ2-6|TRBV5-1
TGCGCCAGCAGGGAAGGACAGACCTCTGGGGCCAACGTCCTGACTTTC
CASREGQTSGANVLTF
>-|-|TRBJ1-1|TRBV6-6
TGTGCCAGCACTCCCGGGAGAGGGAGCACTGAAGCTTTCTTT
CASTPGRGSTEAFF
>-|-|TRBJ2-3|TRBV5-1
TGCGCCAGCAAGAGCGGGCAGAGCACAGATACGCAGTATTTT
CASKSGQSTDTQYF
>-|-|TRBJ2-1|TRBV19
TGTGCCAGTAGTATAGAATTGACGCGGGAGCAGTTCTTC
CASSIELTREQFF
>-|-|TRBJ1-5|TRBV28
TGTGCCAGCAGTTTATGGGGCGGGTCGAATCAGCCCCAGCATTTT
CASSLWGGSNQPQHF
>-|-|TRBJ2-7|TRBV6-5
TGTGCCAGCAGCCATGGACACGACTACGAGCAGTACTTC
CASSHGHDYEQYF
>TRBD1|-|TRBJ2-1|TRBV28
TGTGCCAGCAGTACAGGGGGCGCGTTAAATGAGCAGTTCTTC
CASSTGGALNEQFF
>TRBD1|-|TRBJ2-7|TRBV28
TGTGCCAGCAGTCCCTGGACAGGGATCGTTCCATACGAGCAGTACTTC
CASSPWTGIVPYEQYF
>-|-|TRBJ1-2|TRBV5-1
TGCGCCAGCAGCATCCGACCGGGACTCGGAGAGGGCTACACCTTC
CASSIRPGLGEGYTF
>-|-|TRBJ2-7|TRBV28
TGTGCCAGCAGTCTCGACAGGAGGCGGGGCGAGCAGTACTTC
CASSLDRRRGEQYF
>TRBD2|-|TRBJ2-3|TRBV11-3
TGTGCCAGCAGCCCCGGGACTAGCGGATACACAGATACGCAGTATTTT
CASSPGTSGYTDTQYF
>TRBD2|few|TRBJ2-5|TRBV6-6
TGTGCCAGCAGTTACGGTTCTGGCGGGAGGCTGGAGACCCAGTACTTC
CASSYGSGGRLETQYF
>-|once|TRBJ2-5|TRBV7-9
TGTGCCAGCAGCTTAGCGGTGTCGGAGACCCAGTACTTC
CASSLAVSETQYF
>-|-|TRBJ2-1|TRBV14
TGTGCCAGCAGCCAATCCCCCACCGGTGAGCAGTTCTTC
CASSQSPTGEQFF
>-|-|TRBJ1-2|TRBV28
TGTGCCAGCAGACAGGGAGGCTATGGCTACACCTTC
CASRQGGYGYTF
>TRBD1|-|TRBJ2-2|TRBV28
TGTGCCAGCAGGGGGACAGGGCGAGGAACCGGGGAGCTGTTTTTT
CASRGTGRGTGELFF
>TRBD2|-|TRBJ2-1|TRBV28
TGTGCCATCTCTGGACACGGGACTAGCTTATACAATGAGCAGTTCTTC
CAISGHGTSLYNEQFF
>-|-|TRBJ2-4|TRBV28
TGTGCCAGCAGTACGGGAGTTTCCAAAAACATTCAGTACTTC
CASSTGVSKNIQYF
>TRBD1|-|TRBJ2-3|TRBV11-2
TGTGCCAGCAGCTTAGGCTGGGACAGGGGGCGCGGTGTGCCCCAGTATTTT
CASSLGWDRGRGVPQYF
>-|few|TRBJ2-7|TRBV28
TGTGCCAGCAGTTTAACAGCTAACTTTTGGGAGCAGTACTTC
CASSLTANFWEQYF
>-|-|TRBJ2-5|TRBV28
TGTGCCAGCAGTCTAGGAGGAGTTGGGGGCCAAGAGACCCAGTACTTC
CASSLGGVGGQETQYF